These T cell receptor beta chains were read from a single sample in a study of cytomegalovirus exposure and HLA in healthy donors. The table came from immunoSEQ multiplex PCR; TCRdb's copy has only in-frame clones and leaves some out. The table shows some 120,000 clones, with roughly 69% occurring only once. Sequencing input: PBMCs. The origin of the receptors is a woman in her thirties or forties in good health and CMV-seropositive. Both conserved end residues are part of each CDR3.

V gene: TRBV7-9
CDR3 protein: CASSVYSGNTIYF

V gene: TRBV6-5
CDR3 protein: CASSYSPNEQFF

V gene: TRBV7-8
CDR3 protein: CASSLASAENTEAFF

V gene: TRBV5-1
CDR3 protein: CASSRGGLAGTLSYEQYF

V gene: TRBV7-2
CDR3 protein: CASSRGALGPEAFF

V gene: TRBV20-1
CDR3 protein: CSALLGDTQYF

V gene: TRBV4-1
CDR3 protein: CASSQVFSGRALLEQYF

V gene: TRBV9
CDR3 protein: CASSSGQKETQYF

V gene: TRBV9
CDR3 protein: CASSVVSRVVLGTEAFF

V gene: TRBV7-3
CDR3 protein: CASSLGRMDRGREREAYEQYF

V gene: TRBV7-2
CDR3 protein: CASSLGGRETQYF

V gene: TRBV27
CDR3 protein: CASSPGTAVFGNEQFF

V gene: TRBV2
CDR3 protein: CASNQRDGYNQPQHF

V gene: TRBV7-2
CDR3 protein: CASSPRTGSYEQYF

V gene: TRBV28
CDR3 protein: CATQTAGTSDPYEQYF

V gene: TRBV29-1
CDR3 protein: CSVEGQGKGQPQHF

V gene: TRBV29-1
CDR3 protein: CSVASHPNTEAFF

V gene: TRBV7-2
CDR3 protein: CASSLIGLPNEQFF

V gene: TRBV7-2
CDR3 protein: CASSDRQLSYEQYF

V gene: TRBV4-2
CDR3 protein: CASSQDSWADEQYF

V gene: TRBV4-3
CDR3 protein: CASSHQGGENTEAFF

V gene: TRBV27
CDR3 protein: CASSPLQGWTEAFF

V gene: TRBV4-1
CDR3 protein: CASSQHLDSSYEQYF

V gene: TRBV2
CDR3 protein: CASSRNQGSEAFF